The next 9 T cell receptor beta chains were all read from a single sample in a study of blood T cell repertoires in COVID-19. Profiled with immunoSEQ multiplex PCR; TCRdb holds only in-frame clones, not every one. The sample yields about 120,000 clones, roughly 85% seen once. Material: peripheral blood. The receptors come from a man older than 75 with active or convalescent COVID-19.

The CDR3 nucleotides read TGTGCCAGCAGCGTGGACCCCGGGAGGGACACTGAAGCTTTCTTT. Its translation: CASSVDPGRDTEAFF. The chain couples TRBV9 to TRBJ1-1; D remains unclear. With 2 bases removed from V and 3 bases from J, the gap between germline ends came to 14 bases. Germline lookup yields CDR1 SGDLS and CDR2 YYNGEE. The CDR3 has 15 residues.

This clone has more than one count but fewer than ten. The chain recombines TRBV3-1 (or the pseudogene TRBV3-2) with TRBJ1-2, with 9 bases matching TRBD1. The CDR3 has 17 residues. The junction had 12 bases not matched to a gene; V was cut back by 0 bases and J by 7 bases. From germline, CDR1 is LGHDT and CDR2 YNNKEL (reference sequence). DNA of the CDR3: TGTGCCAGCAGCCAAGAGGTGGCAGGGACAGGGAATCTTGGCTACACCTTC. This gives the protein CASSQEVAGTGNLGYTF.

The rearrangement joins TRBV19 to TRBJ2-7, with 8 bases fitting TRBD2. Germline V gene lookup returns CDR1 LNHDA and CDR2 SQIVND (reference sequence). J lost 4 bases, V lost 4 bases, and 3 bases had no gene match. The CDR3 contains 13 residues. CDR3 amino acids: CASSSSGMYEQYF. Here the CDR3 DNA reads TGTGCCAGTAGTAGTAGCGGGATGTACGAGCAGTACTTC.

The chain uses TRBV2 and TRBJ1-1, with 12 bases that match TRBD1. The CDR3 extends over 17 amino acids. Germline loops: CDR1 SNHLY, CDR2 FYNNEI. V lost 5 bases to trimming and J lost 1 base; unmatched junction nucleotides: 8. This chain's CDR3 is CASSSPGQGAANTEAFF. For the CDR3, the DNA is TGTGCCAGCAGTTCTCCGGGACAGGGGGCGGCGAACACTGAAGCTTTCTTT.

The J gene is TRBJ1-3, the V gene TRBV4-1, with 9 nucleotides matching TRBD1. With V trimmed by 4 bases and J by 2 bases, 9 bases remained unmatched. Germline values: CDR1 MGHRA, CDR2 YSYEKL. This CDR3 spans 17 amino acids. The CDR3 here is CASSRTPDRGTGNTIYF. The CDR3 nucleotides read TGCGCCAGCAGCCGAACGCCGGACAGGGGAACTGGAAACACCATATATTTT.

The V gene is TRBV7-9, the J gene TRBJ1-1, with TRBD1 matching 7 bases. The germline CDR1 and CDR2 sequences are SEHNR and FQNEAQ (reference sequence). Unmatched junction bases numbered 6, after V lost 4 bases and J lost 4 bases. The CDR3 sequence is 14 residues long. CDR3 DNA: TGTGCCAGCAGCTCCCGGACAGGTTCCACTGAAGCTTTCTTT. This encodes CASSSRTGSTEAFF.

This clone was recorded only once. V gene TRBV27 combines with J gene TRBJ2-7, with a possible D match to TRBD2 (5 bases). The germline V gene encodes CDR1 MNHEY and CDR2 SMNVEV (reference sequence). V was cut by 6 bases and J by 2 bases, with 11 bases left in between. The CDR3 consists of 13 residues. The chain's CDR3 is CASRRDLTYEQYF. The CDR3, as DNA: TGTGCCAGCAGGAGGGATCTGACCTACGAGCAGTACTTC.

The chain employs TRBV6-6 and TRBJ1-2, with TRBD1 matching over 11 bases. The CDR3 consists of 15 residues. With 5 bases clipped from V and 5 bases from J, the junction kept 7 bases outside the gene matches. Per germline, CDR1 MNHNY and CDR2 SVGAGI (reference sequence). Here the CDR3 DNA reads TGTGCCAGCAGTATGGGGACAGGGGGATTATATGGCTACACCTTC. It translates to CASSMGTGGLYGYTF.

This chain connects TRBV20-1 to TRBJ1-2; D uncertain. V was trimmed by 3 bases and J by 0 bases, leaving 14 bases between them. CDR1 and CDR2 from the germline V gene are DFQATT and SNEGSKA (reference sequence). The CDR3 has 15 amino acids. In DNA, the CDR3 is TGCAGTGCTAGTTCGGCCGGGAGTGCTAACTATGGCTACACCTTC. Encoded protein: CSASSAGSANYGYTF.